These 5 T cell receptor beta chains were all obtained from the same sample, sequenced in a study of CD8+ T cells in alopecia areata. Isolated RNA was reverse transcribed into cDNA used as the sequencing template. Generated by immunoSEQ multiplex PCR, the TCRdb table keeps only in-frame clones and is missing some. The top ten clones hold 0.45% of a sample with some 210,000 clones, 57% of them seen once. The specimen was CD4+ T cells sorted from blood, collected at week 0. The receptors here all came from a human donor with alopecia areata.

This clone was detected only a few times. The chain carries TRBV4-2 and TRBJ2-1, with 12 bases fitting TRBD2. The V gene's germline CDR1 is LGHNA and CDR2 YNFKEQ. This CDR3 has 16 residues. Trimming cost V 3 bases and J 7 bases; bases outside gene matches: 7. The CDR3: CASSQTSGRGRNEQFF. For the CDR3, the DNA is TGTGCCAGCAGCCAGACTAGCGGGAGAGGGAGGAATGAGCAGTTCTTC.

The chain employs TRBV7-3 and TRBJ1-6; D remains ambiguous. The CDR3 length is 13 residues. The germline CDR1 and CDR2 sequences are SGHTA and FQGTGA. Deletions cut 1 base from V and 10 bases from J, with 8 bases between. CDR3 protein: CASSLMGQSPLHF. As DNA, the CDR3 is TGTGCCAGCAGCTTAATGGGCCAATCACCCCTCCACTTT.

This sequence joins TRBV7-2 and TRBJ2-7; 7 positions match TRBD2. CDR3 length: 15 residues. Looked up from germline, CDR1 is SGHTA and CDR2 is FQGNSA. The V gene end was trimmed by 3 bases and the J gene end by 3 bases; junction bases not matched to a gene: 8. The CDR3 sequence is CASSFQAGRLYEQYF. CDR3 DNA: TGTGCCAGCAGCTTCCAAGCGGGACGGCTCTACGAGCAGTACTTC. The full variable domain, completed using reference TRBV7-2 and TRBJ2-7, is GAGVSQSPSNKVTEKGKDVELRCDPISGHTALYWYRQSLGQGLEFLIYFQGNSAPDKSGLPSDRFSAERTGGSVSTLTIQRTQQEDSAVYLCASSFQAGRLYEQYFGPGTRLTVT.

J is TRBJ2-7 and V is TRBV30; D might be TRBD1 (5 bases). Trimming shortened V by 0 bases and J by 3 bases, and 18 bases separated the two germline ends. The germline CDR1 and CDR2 sequences are GTSNPN and SVGIG (reference sequence). The CDR3 length is 16 residues. The CDR3 bases are TGTGCCTGGAGTGTAACGTCAGTGACAGCACGCTACGAGCAGTACTTC. The encoded protein is CAWSVTSVTARYEQYF. The whole variable domain, remainder taken from reference TRBV30 and TRBJ2-7, is SQTIHQWPATLVQPVGSPLSLECTVEGTSNPNLYWYRQAAGRGLQLLFYSVGIGQISSEVPQNLSASRPQDRQFILSSKKLLLSDSGFYLCAWSVTSVTARYEQYFGPGTRLTVT.

This clone was observed a single time. The rearrangement uses TRBV9 and TRBJ2-3; TRBD2 matches 8 bases. CDR1 is SGDLS and CDR2 is YYNGEE in the germline V gene. Germline trimming cut 0 bases from V and 4 bases from J; bases unmatched to any gene: 7. This CDR3 has 16 residues. The CDR3 spells CASSVEGLGSADTQYF. In DNA form, the CDR3 reads TGTGCCAGCAGCGTAGAGGGACTAGGTTCCGCAGATACGCAGTATTTT.